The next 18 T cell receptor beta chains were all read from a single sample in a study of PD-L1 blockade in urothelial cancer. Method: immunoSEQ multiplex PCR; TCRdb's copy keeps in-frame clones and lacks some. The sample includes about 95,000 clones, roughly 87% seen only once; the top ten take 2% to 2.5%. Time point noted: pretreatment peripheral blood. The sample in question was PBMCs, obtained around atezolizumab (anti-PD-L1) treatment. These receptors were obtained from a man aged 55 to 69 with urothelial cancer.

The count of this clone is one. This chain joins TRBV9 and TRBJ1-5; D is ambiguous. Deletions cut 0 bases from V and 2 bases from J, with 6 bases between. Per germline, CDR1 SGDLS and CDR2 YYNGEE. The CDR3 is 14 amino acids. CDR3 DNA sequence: TGTGCCAGCAGCGTAGGTTATGGCAATCAGCCCCAGCATTTT. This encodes CASSVGYGNQPQHF.

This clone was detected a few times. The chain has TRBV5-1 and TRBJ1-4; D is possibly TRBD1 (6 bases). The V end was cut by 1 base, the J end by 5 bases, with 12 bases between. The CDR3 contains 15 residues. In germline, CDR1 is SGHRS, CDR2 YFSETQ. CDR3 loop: CASSLLRGPNEKLFF. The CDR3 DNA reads TGCGCCAGCAGCTTGTTGCGGGGGCCGAATGAAAAACTGTTTTTT.

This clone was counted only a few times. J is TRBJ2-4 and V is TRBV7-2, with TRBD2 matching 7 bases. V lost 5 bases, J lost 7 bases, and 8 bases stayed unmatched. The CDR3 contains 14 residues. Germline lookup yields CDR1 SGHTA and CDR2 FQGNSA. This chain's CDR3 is CASSPTSATNIQYF. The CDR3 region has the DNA TGTGCCAGCAGCCCTACTAGCGCCACGAACATTCAGTACTTC. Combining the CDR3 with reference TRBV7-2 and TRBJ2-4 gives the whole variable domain GAGVSQSPSNKVTEKGKDVELRCDPISGHTALYWYRQSLGQGLEFLIYFQGNSAPDKSGLPSDRFSAERTGGSVSTLTIQRTQQEDSAVYLCASSPTSATNIQYFGAGTRLSVL.

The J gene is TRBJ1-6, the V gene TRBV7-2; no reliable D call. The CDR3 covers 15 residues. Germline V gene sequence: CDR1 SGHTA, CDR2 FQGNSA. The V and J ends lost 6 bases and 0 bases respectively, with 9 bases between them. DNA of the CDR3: TGTGCCAGCAGGGCGGGGAGCTCCTATAATTCACCCCTCCACTTT. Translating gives CASRAGSSYNSPLHF.

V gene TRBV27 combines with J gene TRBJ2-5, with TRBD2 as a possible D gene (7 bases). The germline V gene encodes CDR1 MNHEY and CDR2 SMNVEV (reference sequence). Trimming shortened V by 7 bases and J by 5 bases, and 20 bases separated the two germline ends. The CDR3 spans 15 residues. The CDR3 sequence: CASTPGGGGGETQYF. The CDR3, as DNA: TGTGCCAGCACCCCGGGTGGGGGGGGCGGCGAGACCCAGTACTTC.

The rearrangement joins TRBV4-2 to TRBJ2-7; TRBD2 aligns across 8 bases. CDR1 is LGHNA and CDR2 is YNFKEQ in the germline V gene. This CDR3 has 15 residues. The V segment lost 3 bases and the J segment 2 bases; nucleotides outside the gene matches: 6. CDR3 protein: CASSQGAGATYEQYF. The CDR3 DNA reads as TGTGCCAGCAGCCAGGGAGCGGGGGCGACCTACGAGCAGTACTTC.

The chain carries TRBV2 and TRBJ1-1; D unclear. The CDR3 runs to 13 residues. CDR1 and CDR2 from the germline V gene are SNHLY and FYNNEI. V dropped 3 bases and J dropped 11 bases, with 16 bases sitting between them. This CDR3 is CASSDGYNIGAFF. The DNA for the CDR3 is TGTGCCAGCAGTGATGGCTACAACATCGGGGCTTTCTTT.

The CDR3 sequence: CASREGGSDFLPEAFF. For the CDR3, the DNA is TGTGCCAGCAGGGAAGGGGGATCTGACTTCCTCCCTGAAGCTTTCTTT. The rearrangement uses TRBV28 and TRBJ1-1, with D possibly TRBD1 on 6 matching bases. V was trimmed by 6 bases and J by 6 bases, leaving 23 bases between them. Germline CDR1 is MDHEN and CDR2 is SYDVKM. The CDR3 spans 16 residues.

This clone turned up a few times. The CDR3 sequence: CASSLGQAEAFF. CDR3 in DNA: TGCGCCAGCAGCTTGGGACAGGCTGAAGCTTTCTTT. The V and J genes are TRBV5-1 and TRBJ1-1, with a possible D match to TRBD1 (6 bases). CDR1 is SGHRS, CDR2 YFSETQ, per germline. The CDR3 has 12 residues. V lost 0 bases and J lost 6, with 6 bases in between.

The CDR3 region is CASSRDSYGYTF. The CDR3 DNA reads TGTGCCAGCAGCAGAGACAGCTATGGCTACACCTTC. This rearrangement joins TRBV7-2 to TRBJ1-2, with D tentatively TRBD1 (5 bases). Germline CDR1 SGHTA, CDR2 FQGNSA. The CDR3 is 12 residues long. V was shortened by 5 bases and J by 4 bases, with 8 bases between the two germline ends.

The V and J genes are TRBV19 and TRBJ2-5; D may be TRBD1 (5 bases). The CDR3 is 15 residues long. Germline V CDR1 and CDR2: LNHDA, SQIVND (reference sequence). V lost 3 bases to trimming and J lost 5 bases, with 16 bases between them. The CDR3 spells CASSIPLQGAETQYF. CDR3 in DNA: TGTGCCAGTAGTATCCCGTTGCAGGGTGCTGAGACCCAGTACTTC.

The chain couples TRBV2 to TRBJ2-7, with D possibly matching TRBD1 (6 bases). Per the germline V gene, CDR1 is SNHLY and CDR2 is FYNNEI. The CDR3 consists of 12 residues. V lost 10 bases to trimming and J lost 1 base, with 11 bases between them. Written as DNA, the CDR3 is TGTGCCACAGGGGCACTATCCTACGAGCAGTACTTC. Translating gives CATGALSYEQYF.

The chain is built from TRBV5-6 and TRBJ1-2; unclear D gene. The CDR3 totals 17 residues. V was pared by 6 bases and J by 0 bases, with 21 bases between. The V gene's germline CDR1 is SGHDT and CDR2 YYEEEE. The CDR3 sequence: CASILGIRTASNYGYTF. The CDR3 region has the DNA TGTGCCAGCATACTTGGAATTCGAACAGCCTCTAACTATGGCTACACCTTC.

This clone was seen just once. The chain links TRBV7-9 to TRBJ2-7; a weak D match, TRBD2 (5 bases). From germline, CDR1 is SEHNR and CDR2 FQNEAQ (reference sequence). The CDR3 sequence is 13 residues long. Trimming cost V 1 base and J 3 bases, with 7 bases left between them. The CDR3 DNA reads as TGTGCCAGCAGCTTAGACGGGAACTACGAGCAGTACTTC. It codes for CASSLDGNYEQYF.

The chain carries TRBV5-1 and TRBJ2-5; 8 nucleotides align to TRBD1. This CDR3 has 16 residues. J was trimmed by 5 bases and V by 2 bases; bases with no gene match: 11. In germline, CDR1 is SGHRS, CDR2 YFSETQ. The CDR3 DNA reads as TGCGCCAGCAGCTTCGGGACAGGTCGGCGGGGCGAGACCCAGTACTTC. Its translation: CASSFGTGRRGETQYF.

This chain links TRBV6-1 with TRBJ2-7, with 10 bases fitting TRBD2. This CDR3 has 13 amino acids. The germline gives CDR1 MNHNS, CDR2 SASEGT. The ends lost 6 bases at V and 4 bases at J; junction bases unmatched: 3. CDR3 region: CASRISGRYEQYF. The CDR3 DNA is TGTGCCAGCAGGATTAGCGGGAGGTACGAGCAGTACTTC.

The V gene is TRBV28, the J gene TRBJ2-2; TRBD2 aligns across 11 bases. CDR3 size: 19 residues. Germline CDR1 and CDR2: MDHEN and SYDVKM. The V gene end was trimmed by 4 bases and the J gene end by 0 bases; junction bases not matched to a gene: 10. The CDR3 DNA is TGTGCCAGCAGTTCGGCAGGGCTAGCGGGAGGCGCGAACACCGGGGAGCTGTTTTTT. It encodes CASSSAGLAGGANTGELFF.

The CDR3 bases are TGTGCCAGCAGCCCGACTAGGACAGATACGCAGTATTTT. Residues: CASSPTRTDTQYF. The chain links TRBV11-3 to TRBJ2-3; D is possibly TRBD2 (6 bases). The ends were cut back, 5 bases at V and 3 bases at J, with 9 bases in the middle. This CDR3 has 13 residues. From germline, CDR1 is SGHNT and CDR2 YENEEA. Looking up the rest from reference TRBV11-3 and TRBJ2-3 gives the full variable domain: EAGVVQSPRYKIIEKKQPVAFWCNPISGHNTLYWYLQNLGQGPELLIRYENEEAVDDSQLPKDRFSAERLKGVDSTLKIQPAELGDSAVYLCASSPTRTDTQYFGPGTRLTVL.